One and the same sample provided the 22 T cell receptor beta chains below, sequenced in a study of tumor-infiltrating lymphocytes in primary liver carcinoma. From 500 ng of total RNA, TCR beta-specific cDNA was reverse-transcribed using a constant-region primer. Researchers made the TCR beta libraries by running three nested multiplex PCR rounds with slightly modified ARM-PCR. Researchers ran the first two PCR rounds for roughly 11 cycles each with TRBV1-TRBV30 forward primers and a C-beta reverse primer. In TCRdb, the multiplex PCR reads were re-called with MiXCR into one record per CDR3 protein. This sample has more than 100,000 distinct CDR3 sequences, with 55% to 75% found just once. Co-extracting RNA and DNA was done with about 18-33 mg of unsorted bulk tissue as input. The sequencing sample was made of liver tumor tissue from sampling region 1. Subset: tumor region T1, superior pole. The source is a woman aged 55-70 years with primary liver carcinoma and hepatitis B virus infection.

On this clonotype: At one boundary the junction diverges from the germline segment, which might be a read error. The chain is built from TRBV11-1 and TRBJ1-2; TRBD1 is a possible D gene (6 bases). The CDR3 totals 14 residues. Germline V gene lookup returns CDR1 SGHAT and CDR2 FQDESV (reference sequence). CDR3: CASSFGGTSYDYTF. The CDR3 coding sequence is TGCGCCAGCAGCTTTGGTGGGACAAGTTATGACTACACCTTC.

A remark on this clonotype: A read error is likely, as this CDR3 ends without the conserved phenylalanine or tryptophan. The chain uses TRBV29-1 and TRBJ1-2, with D perhaps TRBD1 (6 bases). Germline CDR1 SQVTM, CDR2 ANQGSEA. There are 14 residues in the CDR3. CDR3 bases: TGCAGCGCCGAAGGGGGAACCTATAACTATGGTTACACCTTA. This codes for CSAEGGTYNYGYTL.

The chain has TRBV6-5 and TRBJ2-1, with D uncertain. In germline, CDR1 is MNHEY, CDR2 SVGAGI. This CDR3 contains 14 residues. V was pared by 11 bases and J by 4 bases, with 18 bases between. CDR3 amino acids: CAGNTGGLYNEQFF. The CDR3 nucleotides read TGTGCCGGCAATACGGGTGGGCTATACAATGAGCAGTTCTTC.

With regard to this clonotype: Since a much larger clone is just one base distant, this may be a read error. The chain links TRBV4-1 to TRBJ2-1, with 16 bases aligning to TRBD2. The germline gives CDR1 MGHRA, CDR2 YSYEKL. The CDR3 loop spans 19 amino acids. The CDR3 loop is CASSQGGTSGRAEYNEQLF. CDR3 bases: TGCGCCAGCAGCCAAGGGGGGACTAGCGGGAGGGCGGAGTACAATGAGCAGTTATTC.

Worth noting for this clonotype: A much larger clonotype is one base distant, so this may be a read error. The chain uses TRBV7-9 and TRBJ2-5; TRBD1 matches at 10 bases. Germline V lookup: CDR1 SEHNR, CDR2 FQNEAQ (reference sequence). This CDR3 region has 17 residues. The V gene end was trimmed by 5 bases and the J gene end by 4 bases; junction bases not matched to a gene: 13. The CDR3 nucleotides are TGTGCCAGCAGCGCCGCCACGCGGGACAGGGGAATAGAGACCCAGTACTTC. Translation gives CASSAATRDRGIETQYF. Together with reference TRBV7-9 and TRBJ2-5, the CDR3 gives the full variable domain: DTGVSQNPRHKITKRGQNVTFRCDPISEHNRLYWYRQTLGQGPEFLTYFQNEAQLEKSRLLSDRFSAERPKGSFSTLEIQRTEQGDSAMYLCASSAATRDRGIETQYFGPGTRLLVL.

This clonotype has ten or more counts. The chain links TRBV6-5 to TRBJ1-2, with D hard to call. This CDR3 has 13 amino acids. The V gene's germline CDR1 is MNHEY and CDR2 SVGAGI. V dropped 1 base and J dropped 6 bases, with 9 bases sitting between them. The CDR3 sequence is CASSYWRVDGYTF. In DNA form, the CDR3 reads TGTGCCAGCAGTTACTGGAGGGTGGATGGCTACACCTTC.

As to this clonotype: An end of the junction does not agree with germline; a read error may underlie this. The genes are TRBV11-2 and TRBJ2-1; TRBD1 matches 7 bases. The V gene's germline CDR1 is SGHAT and CDR2 FQNNGV. The CDR3 spans 17 residues. The CDR3 loop reads CAGSLAHGQRYRGEQFF. Here the CDR3 DNA reads TGTGCCGGCAGCTTAGCCCACGGACAGAGGTACAGGGGTGAGCAGTTCTTC.

Points on this clonotype: An end of the junction does not agree with germline; a read error may underlie this. The chain recombines TRBV5-1 with TRBJ2-7, with 7 bases fitting TRBD2. The germline V gene encodes CDR1 SGHRS and CDR2 YFSETQ. This CDR3 region has 13 residues. CDR3 residues: CASSQGLSYEEYF. DNA for the CDR3: TGCGCCAGCAGCCAGGGACTATCCTACGAGGAGTACTTC. Together with reference TRBV5-1 and TRBJ2-7, the CDR3 gives the full variable domain: KAGVTQTPRYLIKTRGQQVTLSCSPISGHRSVSWYQQTPGQGLQFLFEYFSETQRNKGNFPGRFSGRQFSNSRSEMNVSTLELGDSALYLCASSQGLSYEEYFGPGTRLTVT.

Notes on this clonotype: This may come from a read error, since a much larger clone is one base off. The V call is TRBV12-3 or TRBV12-4, the J call TRBJ1-1; D ambiguous. The germline V and J ends were trimmed by 4 bases and 1 base, with 10 bases remaining between them. CDR3 size: 14 residues. The CDR3 DNA is TGTGCCAGCAGTTCTATTCGGCAGAACACTGAAGCTTTCTTT. It is translated as CASSSIRQNTEAFF.

Notes on this clonotype: At one end, the junction sequence differs from germline, possibly due to a read error. The V and J genes are TRBV11-2 and TRBJ2-7, with a weak D call TRBD2 (5 bases). Germline CDR1 is SGHAT and CDR2 is FQNNGV. CDR3 length: 16 amino acids. In DNA, the CDR3 is TGTGCCAGCAGCTACGGCGAGAGGATCTCGGGAAGCGAGCAGTATTTC. Encoded protein: CASSYGERISGSEQYF.

A remark on this clonotype: A single base separates this from a much larger clone, so it may be a read error. V usage is TRBV6-5 and J usage is TRBJ1-2; D perhaps matches TRBD1 (6 bases). There are 16 residues in the CDR3. CDR1 MNHEY and CDR2 SVGAGI come from the germline V gene. CDR3 sequence reads: CASNYSAGVARSGYTF. Written as DNA, the CDR3 is TGTGCCAGCAATTACTCTGCAGGGGTGGCGAGGAGTGGCTACACCTTC.

The sample holds many counts of this clonotype. The chain has TRBV4-2 and TRBJ1-1; no clear D gene. Trimming cost V 3 bases and J 1 base, with 3 bases left between them. The CDR3 has 12 amino acids. CDR1 is LGHNA and CDR2 is YNFKEQ in the germline V gene. For the CDR3, the DNA is TGTGCCAGCAGCCAGGGGAACACTGAAGCTTTCTTT. It encodes CASSQGNTEAFF.

A single count supports this clonotype. This sequence may be a read error, since a much larger clone differs from it by one base. The rearrangement uses TRBV29-1 and TRBJ2-5; the match to TRBD2 covers 7 bases. Germline CDR1 and CDR2: SQVTM and ANQGSEA. The CDR3 sequence is 13 residues long. Germline trimming cut 3 bases from V and 7 bases from J; bases unmatched to any gene: 8. CDR3 sequence reads: CSVEGRERGTQYF. The DNA for the CDR3 is TGCAGCGTTGAGGGGCGGGAGCGGGGGACCCAGTACTTC.

This clonotype was seen many times. The chain employs TRBV6-5 and TRBJ2-1, with TRBD2 matching 7 bases. This CDR3 is built from 15 residues. Per the germline V gene, CDR1 is MNHEY and CDR2 is SVGAGI. Trimming removed 1 base from V and 6 bases from J; junction bases left unmatched: 6. CDR3 in DNA: TGTGCCAGCAGTTACTTGGCGGGAGCGGCCAATGAGCAGTTCTTC. As protein: CASSYLAGAANEQFF.

Regarding this clonotype: This clone may be a read error of a much larger clone one base away. This CDR3 reads CASSSGRDYNEQFF. The CDR3 DNA reads as TGTGCCAGCAGCTCAGGGAGGGACTACAATGAGCAGTTCTTC. The chain is built from TRBV11-2 and TRBJ2-1; 7 bases agree with TRBD2. The CDR3 consists of 14 residues. Trimming at V came to 4 bases and at J to 3 bases, leaving 3 bases not matched to a gene. Germline CDR1 SGHAT, CDR2 FQNNGV. Full variable domain (missing parts from reference TRBV11-2 and TRBJ2-1): EAGVAQSPRYKIIEKRQSVAFWCNPISGHATLYWYQQILGQGPKLLIQFQNNGVVDDSQLPKDRFSAERLKGVDSTLKIQPAKLEDSAVYLCASSSGRDYNEQFFGPGTRLTVL.

This rearrangement joins TRBV6-6 to TRBJ1-4; unclear D gene. CDR1 is MNHNY, CDR2 SVGAGI, per germline (reference sequence). The V gene lost 7 bases and the J gene lost 2 bases, with 8 bases spanning the gap. The CDR3 is 13 amino acids. CDR3 sequence (DNA): TGTGCCAGCACAGAGGTTACTAATGAAAAACTGTTTTTT. This encodes CASTEVTNEKLFF.

On this clonotype itself: The junction and the germline gene differ at one end; a read error may be behind it. The chain combines TRBV28 with TRBJ2-3, with 8 bases identical to TRBD1. Germline CDR1 reads MDHEN; CDR2 reads SYDVKM. This CDR3 spans 16 amino acids. The CDR3 DNA follows: TGTACCAGCAGTTCCCCCGACTGGACAGGGCCTGATACGCAGTATTTT. Encoded protein: CTSSSPDWTGPDTQYF.

Comment on this clonotype: One junction end does not reproduce the germline sequence, and a read error may be involved. The chain is built from TRBV11-2 and TRBJ2-5, with D perhaps being TRBD1 or TRBD2 (5 bases each). Germline-derived CDR1 and CDR2 are SGHAT and FQNNGV. The CDR3 is 13 residues long. CDR3 residues: CASGLESKGTQNF. In DNA form, the CDR3 reads TGTGCCAGCGGCCTAGAATCCAAGGGGACCCAGAACTTC.

In this sample, this clonotype is large. The gene calls are TRBV11-2 and TRBJ2-7, with 14 positions matching TRBD2. CDR1 SGHAT and CDR2 FQNNGV come from the germline V gene. The CDR3 has 20 residues. V shed 5 bases and J 2 bases; nucleotides not matched to a gene: 17. DNA for the CDR3: TGTGCCAGCAGCGCCATTTCCCGACTAGCGGGAGGGCAGAAACCCTACGAGCAGTACTTC. Its translation is CASSAISRLAGGQKPYEQYF.

Concerning this clonotype: The junction and the germline gene differ at one end; a read error may be behind it. The chain couples TRBV11-2 to TRBJ2-3; 11 bases fit TRBD2. The germline CDR1 and CDR2 sequences are SGHAT and FQNNGV. This CDR3 has 14 amino acids. The CDR3 protein is CVSSLKSSGGSQYF. CDR3 nucleotides: TGTGTCAGCAGCTTAAAGTCTAGCGGGGGGTCGCAGTATTTT.

Concerning this clonotype itself: This may be a read error, as it is one base from a much larger clone. This chain joins TRBV4-2 and TRBJ2-5; the D gene is possibly TRBD2 (6 bases). V dropped 4 bases and J dropped 3 bases, with 15 bases sitting between them. CDR3 length: 15 residues. CDR1 is LGHNA and CDR2 is YNFKEQ in the germline V gene. The CDR3 loop reads CASSLTPGAKETQYF. CDR3 nucleotide sequence: TGTGCCAGCAGCCTCACCCCGGGAGCAAAAGAGACCCAGTACTTC.

With respect to this clonotype: One end of the junction varies from germline; a read error may be responsible. The chain joins TRBV10-3 to TRBJ1-1, with D possibly TRBD1 on 5 matching bases. CDR1 and CDR2 from the germline V gene are ENHRY and SYGVKD. The CDR3 sequence is 13 residues long. CDR3 sequence (DNA): TGTGCCATCGGTGAGTCGACAGAAAATGAAGCTTTCTTT. Encoded protein: CAIGESTENEAFF.